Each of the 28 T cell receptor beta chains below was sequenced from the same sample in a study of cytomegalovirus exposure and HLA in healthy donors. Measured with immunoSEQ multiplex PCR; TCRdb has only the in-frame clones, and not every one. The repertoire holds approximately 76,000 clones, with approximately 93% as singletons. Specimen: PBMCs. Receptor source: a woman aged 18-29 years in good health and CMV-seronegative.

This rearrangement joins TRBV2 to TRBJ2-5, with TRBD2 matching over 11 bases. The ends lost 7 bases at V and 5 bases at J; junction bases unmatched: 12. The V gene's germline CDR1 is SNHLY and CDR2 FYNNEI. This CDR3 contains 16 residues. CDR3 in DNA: TGTGCCAGCAAACAGACTAGCGGGATAGTAGTGGAGACCCAGTACTTC. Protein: CASKQTSGIVVETQYF. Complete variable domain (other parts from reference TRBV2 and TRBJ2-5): EPEVTQTPSHQVTQMGQEVILRCVPISNHLYFYWYRQILGQKVEFLVSFYNNEISEKSEIFDDQFSVERPDGSNFTLKIRSTKLEDSAMYFCASKQTSGIVVETQYFGPGTRLLVL.

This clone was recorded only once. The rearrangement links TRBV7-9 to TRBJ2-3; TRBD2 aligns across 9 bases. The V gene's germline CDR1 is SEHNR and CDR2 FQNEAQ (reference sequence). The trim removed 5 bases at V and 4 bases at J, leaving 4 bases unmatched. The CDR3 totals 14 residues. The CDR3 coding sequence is TGTGCCAGCAGCCCTAGCGGGATTTCAGATACGCAGTATTTT. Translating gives CASSPSGISDTQYF. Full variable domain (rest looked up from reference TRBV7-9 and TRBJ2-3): DTGVSQNPRHKITKRGQNVTFRCDPISEHNRLYWYRQTLGQGPEFLTYFQNEAQLEKSRLLSDRFSAERPKGSFSTLEIQRTEQGDSAMYLCASSPSGISDTQYFGPGTRLTVL.

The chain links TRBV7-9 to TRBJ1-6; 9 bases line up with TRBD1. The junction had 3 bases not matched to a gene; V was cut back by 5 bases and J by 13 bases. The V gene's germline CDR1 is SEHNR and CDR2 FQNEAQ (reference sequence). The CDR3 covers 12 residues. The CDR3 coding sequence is TGTGCCAGCAGCCCCGGGACAGGGCCCCTCCACTTT. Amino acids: CASSPGTGPLHF.

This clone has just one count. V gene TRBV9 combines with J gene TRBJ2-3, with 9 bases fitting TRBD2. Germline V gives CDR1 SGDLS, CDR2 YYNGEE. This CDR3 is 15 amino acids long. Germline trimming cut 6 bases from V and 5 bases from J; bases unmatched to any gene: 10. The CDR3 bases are TGTGCCAGCACCAGGACTAGCGCCCTCCTAGATACGCAGTATTTT. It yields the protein CASTRTSALLDTQYF.

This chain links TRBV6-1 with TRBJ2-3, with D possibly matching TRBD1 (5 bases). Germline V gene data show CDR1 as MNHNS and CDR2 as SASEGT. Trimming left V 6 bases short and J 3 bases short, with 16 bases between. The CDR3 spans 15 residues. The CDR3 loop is CASSSGSALTDTQYF. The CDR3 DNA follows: TGTGCCAGCAGCTCAGGGTCTGCACTTACAGATACGCAGTATTTT.

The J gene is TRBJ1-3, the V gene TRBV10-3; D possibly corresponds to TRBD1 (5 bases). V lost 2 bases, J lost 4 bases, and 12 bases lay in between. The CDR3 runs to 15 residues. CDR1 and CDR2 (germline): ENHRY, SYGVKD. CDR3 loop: CAISEQGTSGNTIYF. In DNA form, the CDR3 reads TGTGCCATCAGTGAGCAGGGTACCTCGGGAAACACCATATATTTT.

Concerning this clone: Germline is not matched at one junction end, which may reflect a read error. The CDR3 DNA follows: TGTGCCAGCAGCAGAACGGGAGCTAACACCAGGGAGCTGTTTTTT. It yields the protein CASSRTGANTRELFF. The genes are TRBV6-5 and TRBJ2-2; perhaps TRBD2 as D (6 bases). Germline-derived CDR1 and CDR2 are MNHEY and SVGAGI. The CDR3 is made up of 15 amino acids.

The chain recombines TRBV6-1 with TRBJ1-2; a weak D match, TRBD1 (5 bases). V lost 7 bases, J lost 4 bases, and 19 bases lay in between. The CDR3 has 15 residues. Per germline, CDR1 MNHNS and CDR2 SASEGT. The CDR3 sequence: CASIYNRHLFYGYTF. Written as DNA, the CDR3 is TGTGCCAGCATTTATAACAGGCACCTATTCTATGGCTACACCTTC.

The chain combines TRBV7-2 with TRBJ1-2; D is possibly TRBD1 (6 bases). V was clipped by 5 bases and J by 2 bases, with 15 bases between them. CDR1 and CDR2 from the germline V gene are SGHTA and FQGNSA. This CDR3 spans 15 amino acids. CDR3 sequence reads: CASSPDRNSNYGYTF. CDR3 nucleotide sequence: TGTGCCAGCAGCCCGGACAGAAACTCAAACTATGGCTACACCTTC.

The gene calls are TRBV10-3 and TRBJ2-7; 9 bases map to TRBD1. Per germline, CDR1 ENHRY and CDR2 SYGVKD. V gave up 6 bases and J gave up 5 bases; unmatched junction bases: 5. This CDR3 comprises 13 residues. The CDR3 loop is CAIRGTGIDEQYF. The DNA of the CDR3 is TGTGCCATCAGGGGGACAGGGATCGACGAGCAGTACTTC.

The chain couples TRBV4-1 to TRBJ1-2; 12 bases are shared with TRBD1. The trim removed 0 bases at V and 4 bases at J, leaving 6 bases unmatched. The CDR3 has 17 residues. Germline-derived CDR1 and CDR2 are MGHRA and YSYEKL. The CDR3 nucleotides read TGCGCCAGCAGCCAAGATACGGGGACAGGGGGCATCTATGGCTACACCTTC. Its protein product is CASSQDTGTGGIYGYTF.

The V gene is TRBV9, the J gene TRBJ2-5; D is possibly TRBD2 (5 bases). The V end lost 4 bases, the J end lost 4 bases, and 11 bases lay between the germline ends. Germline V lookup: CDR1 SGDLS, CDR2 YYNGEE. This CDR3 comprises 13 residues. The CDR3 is CASSRKAGETQYF. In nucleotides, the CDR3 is TGTGCCAGCAGCCGGAAGGCGGGAGAGACCCAGTACTTC. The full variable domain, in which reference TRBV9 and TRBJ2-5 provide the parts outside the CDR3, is DSGVTQTPKHLITATGQRVTLRCSPRSGDLSVYWYQQSLDQGLQFLIQYYNGEERAKGNILERFSAQQFPDLHSELNLSSLELGDSALYFCASSRKAGETQYFGPGTRLLVL.

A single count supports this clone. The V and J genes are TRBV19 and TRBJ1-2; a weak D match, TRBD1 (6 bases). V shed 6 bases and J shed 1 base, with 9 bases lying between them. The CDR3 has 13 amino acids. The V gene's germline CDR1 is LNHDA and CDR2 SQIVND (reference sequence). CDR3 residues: CASSRDNNYGYTF. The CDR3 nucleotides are TGTGCCAGTAGCCGGGACAATAACTATGGCTACACCTTC.

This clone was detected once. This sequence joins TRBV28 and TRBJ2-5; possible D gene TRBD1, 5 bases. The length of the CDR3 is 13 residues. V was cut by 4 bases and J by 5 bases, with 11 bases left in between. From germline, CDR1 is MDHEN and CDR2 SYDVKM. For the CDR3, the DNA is TGTGCCAGCAGTTCACAGGTGCGGGAGACCCAGTACTTC. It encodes CASSSQVRETQYF.

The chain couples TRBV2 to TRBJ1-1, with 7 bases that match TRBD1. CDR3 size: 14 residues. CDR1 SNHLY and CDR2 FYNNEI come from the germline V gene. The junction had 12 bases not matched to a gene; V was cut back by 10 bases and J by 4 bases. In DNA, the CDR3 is TGTGCCATCGTACAAGAGGGGGCGCCCACTGAAGCTTTCTTT. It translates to CAIVQEGAPTEAFF. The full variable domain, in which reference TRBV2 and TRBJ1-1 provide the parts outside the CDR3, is EPEVTQTPSHQVTQMGQEVILRCVPISNHLYFYWYRQILGQKVEFLVSFYNNEISEKSEIFDDQFSVERPDGSNFTLKIRSTKLEDSAMYFCAIVQEGAPTEAFFGQGTRLTVV.

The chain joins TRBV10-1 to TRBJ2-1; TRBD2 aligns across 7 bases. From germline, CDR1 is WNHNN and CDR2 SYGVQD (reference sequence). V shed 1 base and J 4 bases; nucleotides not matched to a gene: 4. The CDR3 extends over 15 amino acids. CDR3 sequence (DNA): TGCGCCAGCAGTGAGTTGGCGGGAGTGTACAATGAGCAGTTCTTC. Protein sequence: CASSELAGVYNEQFF.

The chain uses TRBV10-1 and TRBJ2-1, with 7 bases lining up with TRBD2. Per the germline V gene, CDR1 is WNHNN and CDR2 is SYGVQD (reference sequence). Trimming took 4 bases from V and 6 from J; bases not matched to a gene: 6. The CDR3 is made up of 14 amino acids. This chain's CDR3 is CASSVGLGVNEQFF. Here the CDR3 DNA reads TGCGCCAGCAGTGTAGGACTAGGCGTCAATGAGCAGTTCTTC.

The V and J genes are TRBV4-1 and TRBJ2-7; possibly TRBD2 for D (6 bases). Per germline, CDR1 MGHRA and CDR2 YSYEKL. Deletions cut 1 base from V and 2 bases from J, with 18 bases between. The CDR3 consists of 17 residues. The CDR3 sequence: CASSQGGGGGETYEQYF. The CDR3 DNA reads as TGCGCCAGCAGCCAAGGTGGAGGCGGAGGGGAAACCTACGAGCAGTACTTC.

Here the CDR3 DNA reads TGTGCCAGCAGCCGTCAGATGAACACTGAAGCTTTCTTT. As protein: CASSRQMNTEAFF. This chain links TRBV7-3 with TRBJ1-1; D gene ambiguous. This CDR3 is 13 amino acids long. CDR1 and CDR2 from the germline V gene are SGHTA and FQGTGA. V shed 5 bases and J shed 0 bases, with 7 bases lying between them.

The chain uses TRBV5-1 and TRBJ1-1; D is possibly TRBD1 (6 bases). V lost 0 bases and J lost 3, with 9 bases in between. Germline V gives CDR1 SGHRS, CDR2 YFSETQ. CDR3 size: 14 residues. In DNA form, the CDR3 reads TGCGCCAGCAGCTTGGCCTCAGGGGACACTGAAGCTTTCTTT. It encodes CASSLASGDTEAFF.

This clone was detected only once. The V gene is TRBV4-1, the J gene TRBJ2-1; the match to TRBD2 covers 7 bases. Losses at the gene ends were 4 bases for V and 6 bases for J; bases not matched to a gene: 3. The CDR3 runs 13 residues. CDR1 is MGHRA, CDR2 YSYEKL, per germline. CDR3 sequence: CASSPPGGNEQFF. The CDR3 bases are TGCGCCAGCAGCCCCCCGGGAGGCAATGAGCAGTTCTTC.

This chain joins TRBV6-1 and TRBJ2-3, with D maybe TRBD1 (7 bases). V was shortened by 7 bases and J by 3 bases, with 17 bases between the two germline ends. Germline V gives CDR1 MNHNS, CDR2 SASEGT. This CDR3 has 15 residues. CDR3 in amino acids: CASTEMAGGTDTQYF. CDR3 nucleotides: TGTGCCAGCACCGAAATGGCAGGGGGGACAGATACGCAGTATTTT.

The CDR3 DNA follows: TGCGCCAGCAGCCGGGGACTCCCGGCTTACGAGCAGTACTTC. It is translated as CASSRGLPAYEQYF. The chain carries TRBV5-1 and TRBJ2-7; tentative D call: TRBD2 (6 bases). The germline gives CDR1 SGHRS, CDR2 YFSETQ. V was clipped by 4 bases and J by 4 bases, with 15 bases between them. This CDR3 is built from 14 residues.

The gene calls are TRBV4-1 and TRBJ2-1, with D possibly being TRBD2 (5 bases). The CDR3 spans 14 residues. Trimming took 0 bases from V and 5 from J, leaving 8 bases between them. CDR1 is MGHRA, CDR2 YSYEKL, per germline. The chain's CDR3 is CASSQDGRDNEQFF. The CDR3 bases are TGCGCCAGCAGCCAAGACGGGCGGGACAATGAGCAGTTCTTC.

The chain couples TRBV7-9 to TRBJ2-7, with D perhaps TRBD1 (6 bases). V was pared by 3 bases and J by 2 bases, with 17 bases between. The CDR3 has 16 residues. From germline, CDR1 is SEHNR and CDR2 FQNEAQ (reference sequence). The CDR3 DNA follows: TGTGCCAGCAGCTTCCTACGGGACAATCGACCCTACGAGCAGTACTTC. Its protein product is CASSFLRDNRPYEQYF.

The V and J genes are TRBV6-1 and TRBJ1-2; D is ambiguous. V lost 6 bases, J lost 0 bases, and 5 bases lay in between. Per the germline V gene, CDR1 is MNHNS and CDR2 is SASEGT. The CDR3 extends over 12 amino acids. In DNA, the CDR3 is TGTGCCAGCAGGGAGACTAACTATGGCTACACCTTC. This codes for CASRETNYGYTF.

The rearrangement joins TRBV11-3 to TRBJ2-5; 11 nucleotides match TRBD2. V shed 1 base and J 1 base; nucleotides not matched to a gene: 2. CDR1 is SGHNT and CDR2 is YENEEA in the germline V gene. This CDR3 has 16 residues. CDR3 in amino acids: CASSLGLAGGQETQYF. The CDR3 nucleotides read TGTGCCAGCAGCTTAGGGCTAGCGGGAGGCCAAGAGACCCAGTACTTC.

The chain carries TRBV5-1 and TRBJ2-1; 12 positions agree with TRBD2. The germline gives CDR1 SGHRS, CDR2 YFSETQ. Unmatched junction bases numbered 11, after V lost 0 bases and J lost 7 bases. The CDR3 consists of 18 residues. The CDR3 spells CASSLASSGGARGNEQFF. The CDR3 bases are TGCGCCAGCAGCTTGGCCTCTAGCGGGGGGGCTCGAGGGAATGAGCAGTTCTTC. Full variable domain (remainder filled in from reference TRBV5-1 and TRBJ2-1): KAGVTQTPRYLIKTRGQQVTLSCSPISGHRSVSWYQQTPGQGLQFLFEYFSETQRNKGNFPGRFSGRQFSNSRSEMNVSTLELGDSALYLCASSLASSGGARGNEQFFGPGTRLTVL.